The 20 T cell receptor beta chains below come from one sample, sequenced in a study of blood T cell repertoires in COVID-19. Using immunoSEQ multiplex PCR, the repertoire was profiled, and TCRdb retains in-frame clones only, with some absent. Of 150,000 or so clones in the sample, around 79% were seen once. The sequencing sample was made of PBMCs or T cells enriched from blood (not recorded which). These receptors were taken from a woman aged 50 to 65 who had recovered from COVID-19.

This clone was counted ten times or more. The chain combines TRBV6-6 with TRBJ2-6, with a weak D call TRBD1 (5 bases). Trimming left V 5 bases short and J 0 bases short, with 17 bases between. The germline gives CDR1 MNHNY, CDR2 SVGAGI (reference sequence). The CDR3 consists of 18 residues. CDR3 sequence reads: CASSPWGTTGSGANVLTF. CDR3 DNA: TGTGCCAGCAGTCCATGGGGTACTACAGGCTCTGGGGCCAACGTCCTGACTTTC.

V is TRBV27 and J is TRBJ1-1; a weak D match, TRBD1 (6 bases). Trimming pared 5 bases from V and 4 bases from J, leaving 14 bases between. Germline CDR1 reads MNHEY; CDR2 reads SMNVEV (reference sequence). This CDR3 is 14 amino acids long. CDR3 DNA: TGTGCCAGCAGTAGTGGGGGCGCGAGCACTGAAGCTTTCTTT. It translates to CASSSGGASTEAFF.

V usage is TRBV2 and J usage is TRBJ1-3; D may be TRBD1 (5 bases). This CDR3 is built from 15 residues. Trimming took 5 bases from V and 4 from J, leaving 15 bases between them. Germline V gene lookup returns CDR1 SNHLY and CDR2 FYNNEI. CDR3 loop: CASSTPVGVGNTIYF. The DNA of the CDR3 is TGTGCCAGCAGTACCCCCGTAGGGGTCGGAAACACCATATATTTT.

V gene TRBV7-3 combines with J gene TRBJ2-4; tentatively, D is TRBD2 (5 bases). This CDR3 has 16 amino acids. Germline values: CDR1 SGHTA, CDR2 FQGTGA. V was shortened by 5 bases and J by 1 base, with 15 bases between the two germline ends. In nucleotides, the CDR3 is TGTGCCAGCAGCCCCCAAGGGAGTGCCGCCAAAAACATTCAGTACTTC. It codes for CASSPQGSAAKNIQYF. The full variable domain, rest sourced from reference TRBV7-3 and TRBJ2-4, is GAGVSQTPSNKVTEKGKYVELRCDPISGHTALYWYRQSLGQGPEFLIYFQGTGAADDSGLPNDRFFAVRPEGSVSTLKIQRTERGDSAVYLCASSPQGSAAKNIQYFGAGTRLSVL.

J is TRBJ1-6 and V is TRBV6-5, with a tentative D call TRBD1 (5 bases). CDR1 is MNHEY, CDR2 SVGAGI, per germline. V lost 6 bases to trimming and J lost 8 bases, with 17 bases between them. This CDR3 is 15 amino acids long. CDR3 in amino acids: CASSRTNQRDSPLHF. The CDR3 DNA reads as TGTGCCAGCAGCCGGACAAATCAAAGGGATTCACCCCTCCACTTT.

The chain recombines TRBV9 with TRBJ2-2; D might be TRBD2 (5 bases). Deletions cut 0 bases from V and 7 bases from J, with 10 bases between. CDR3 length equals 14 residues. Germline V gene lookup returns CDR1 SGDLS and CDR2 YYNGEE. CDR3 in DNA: TGTGCCAGCAGCGTAGCTACGCGGGTCGGGGAGCTGTTTTTT. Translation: CASSVATRVGELFF. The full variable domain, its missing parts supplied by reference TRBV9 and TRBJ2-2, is DSGVTQTPKHLITATGQRVTLRCSPRSGDLSVYWYQQSLDQGLQFLIQYYNGEERAKGNILERFSAQQFPDLHSELNLSSLELGDSALYFCASSVATRVGELFFGEGSRLTVL.

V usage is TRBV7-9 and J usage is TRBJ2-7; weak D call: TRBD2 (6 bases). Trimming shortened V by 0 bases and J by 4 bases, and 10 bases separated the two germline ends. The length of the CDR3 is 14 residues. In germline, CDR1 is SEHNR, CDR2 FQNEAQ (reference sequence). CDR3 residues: CASSLARGGYEQYF. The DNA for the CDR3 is TGTGCCAGCAGCTTAGCGCGCGGAGGGTACGAGCAGTACTTC.

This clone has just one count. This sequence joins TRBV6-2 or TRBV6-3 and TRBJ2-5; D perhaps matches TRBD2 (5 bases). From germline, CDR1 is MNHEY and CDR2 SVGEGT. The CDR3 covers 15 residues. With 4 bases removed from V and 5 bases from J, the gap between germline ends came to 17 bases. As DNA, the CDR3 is TGTGCCAGCAGTTTCCCTTACGGGGAGACGGAGACCCAGTACTTC. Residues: CASSFPYGETETQYF.

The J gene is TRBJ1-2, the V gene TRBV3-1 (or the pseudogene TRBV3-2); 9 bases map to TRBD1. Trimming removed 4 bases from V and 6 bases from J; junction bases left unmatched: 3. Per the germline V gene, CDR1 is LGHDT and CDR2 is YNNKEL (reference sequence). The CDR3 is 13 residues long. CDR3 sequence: CASSPGQGHGYTF. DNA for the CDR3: TGTGCCAGCAGCCCGGGACAGGGTCATGGCTACACCTTC.

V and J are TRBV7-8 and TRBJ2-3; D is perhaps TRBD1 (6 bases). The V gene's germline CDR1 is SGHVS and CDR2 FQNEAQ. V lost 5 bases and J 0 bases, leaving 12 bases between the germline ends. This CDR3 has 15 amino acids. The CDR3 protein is CASSRQASSTDTQYF. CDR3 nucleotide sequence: TGTGCCAGCAGCCGACAGGCTTCTAGCACAGATACGCAGTATTTT.

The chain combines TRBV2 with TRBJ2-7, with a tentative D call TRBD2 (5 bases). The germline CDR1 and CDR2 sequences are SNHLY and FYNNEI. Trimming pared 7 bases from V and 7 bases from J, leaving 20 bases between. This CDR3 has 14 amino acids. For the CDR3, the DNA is TGTGCCAGCACCCAAGGCCCATTTACGGGGGAGCAGTACTTC. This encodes CASTQGPFTGEQYF.

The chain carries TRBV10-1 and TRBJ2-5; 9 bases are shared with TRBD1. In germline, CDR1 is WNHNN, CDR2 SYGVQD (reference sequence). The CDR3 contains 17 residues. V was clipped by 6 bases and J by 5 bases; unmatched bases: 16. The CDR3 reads CASRITIPGQGVETQYF. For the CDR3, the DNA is TGCGCCAGCAGAATCACGATCCCGGGACAGGGTGTGGAGACCCAGTACTTC.

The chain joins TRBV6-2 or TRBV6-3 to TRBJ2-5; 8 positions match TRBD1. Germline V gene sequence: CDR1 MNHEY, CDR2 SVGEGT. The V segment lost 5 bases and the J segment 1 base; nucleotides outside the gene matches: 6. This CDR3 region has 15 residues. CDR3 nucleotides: TGTGCCAGCAGTGCCGGGACAGGAGGCCAAGAGACCCAGTACTTC. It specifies CASSAGTGGQETQYF.

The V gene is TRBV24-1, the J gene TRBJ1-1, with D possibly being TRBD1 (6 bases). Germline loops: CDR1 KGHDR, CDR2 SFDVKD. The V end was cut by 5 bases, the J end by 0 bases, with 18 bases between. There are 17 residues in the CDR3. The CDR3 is CATSGLVPGVMNTEAFF. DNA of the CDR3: TGTGCCACCAGTGGCTTAGTTCCAGGGGTCATGAACACTGAAGCTTTCTTT.

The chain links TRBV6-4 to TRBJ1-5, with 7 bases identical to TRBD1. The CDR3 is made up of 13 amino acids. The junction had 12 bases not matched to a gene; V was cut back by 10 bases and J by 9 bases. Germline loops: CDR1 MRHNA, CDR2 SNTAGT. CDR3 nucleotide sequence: TGTGCCAACTTAGGGGGCCCGTCCTCGCCCCAGCATTTT. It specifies CANLGGPSSPQHF.

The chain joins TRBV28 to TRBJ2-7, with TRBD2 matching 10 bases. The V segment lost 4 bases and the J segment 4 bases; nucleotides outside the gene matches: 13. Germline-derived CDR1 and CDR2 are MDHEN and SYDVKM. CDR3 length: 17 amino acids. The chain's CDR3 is CASSSPGPTSGDYEQYF. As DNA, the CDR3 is TGTGCCAGCAGTTCCCCGGGCCCCACTAGCGGGGATTACGAGCAGTACTTC. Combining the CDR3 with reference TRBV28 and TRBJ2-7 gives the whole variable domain DVKVTQSSRYLVKRTGEKVFLECVQDMDHENMFWYRQDPGLGLRLIYFSYDVKMKEKGDIPEGYSVSREKKERFSLILESASTNQTSMYLCASSSPGPTSGDYEQYFGPGTRLTVT.

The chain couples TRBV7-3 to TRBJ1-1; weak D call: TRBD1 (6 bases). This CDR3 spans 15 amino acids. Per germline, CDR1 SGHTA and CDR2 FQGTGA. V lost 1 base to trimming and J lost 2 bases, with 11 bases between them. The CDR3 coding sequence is TGTGCCAGCAGCTTAAACCCAGGGGTTAACACTGAAGCTTTCTTT. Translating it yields CASSLNPGVNTEAFF.

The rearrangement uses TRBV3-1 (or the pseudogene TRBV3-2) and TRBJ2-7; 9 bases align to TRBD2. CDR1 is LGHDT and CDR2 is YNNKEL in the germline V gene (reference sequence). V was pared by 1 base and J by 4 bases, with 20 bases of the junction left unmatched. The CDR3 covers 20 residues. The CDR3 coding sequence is TGTGCCAGCAGCCAAGTCGGCGGGTGGGTAGCGGGGGAAGTATTGTACGAGCAGTACTTC. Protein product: CASSQVGGWVAGEVLYEQYF.

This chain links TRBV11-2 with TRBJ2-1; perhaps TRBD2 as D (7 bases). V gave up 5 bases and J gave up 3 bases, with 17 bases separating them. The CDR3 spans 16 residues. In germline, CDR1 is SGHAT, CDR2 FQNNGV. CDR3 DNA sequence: TGTGCCAGCAGCCCCTGGGGAGGGGGGAGCTACAATGAGCAGTTCTTC. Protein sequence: CASSPWGGGSYNEQFF.

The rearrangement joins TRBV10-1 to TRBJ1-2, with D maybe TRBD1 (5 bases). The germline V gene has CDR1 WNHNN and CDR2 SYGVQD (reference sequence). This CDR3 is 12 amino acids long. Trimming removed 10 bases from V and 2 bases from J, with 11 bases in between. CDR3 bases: TGCGCCATCACGACAGTGAACTATGGCTACACCTTC. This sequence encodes CAITTVNYGYTF.